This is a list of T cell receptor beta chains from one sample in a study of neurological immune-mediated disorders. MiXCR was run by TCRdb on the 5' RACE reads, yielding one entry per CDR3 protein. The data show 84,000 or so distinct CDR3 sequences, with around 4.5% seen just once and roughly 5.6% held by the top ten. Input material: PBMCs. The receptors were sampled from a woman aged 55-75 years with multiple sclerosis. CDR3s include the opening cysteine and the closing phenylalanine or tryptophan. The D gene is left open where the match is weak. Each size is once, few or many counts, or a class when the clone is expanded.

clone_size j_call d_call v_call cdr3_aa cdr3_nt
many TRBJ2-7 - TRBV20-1 CSASPAPSSYEQYF TGCAGTGCTAGTCCAGCGCCGAGCTCCTACGAGCAGTACTTC
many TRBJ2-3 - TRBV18 CASSSGPGPPDTQYF TGTGCCAGCTCATCGGGCCCAGGCCCCCCGGATACGCAGTATTTT
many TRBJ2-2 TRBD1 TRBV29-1 CSVSTGDTGELFF TGCAGCGTTTCGACAGGGGACACCGGGGAGCTGTTTTTT
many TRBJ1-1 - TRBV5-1 CASSLVGGLNTEAFF TGCGCCAGCAGCTTGGTAGGGGGACTGAACACTGAAGCTTTCTTT
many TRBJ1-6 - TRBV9 CASSVQASGNSPLHF TGTGCCAGCAGCGTTCAGGCGAGCGGTAATTCACCCCTCCACTTT
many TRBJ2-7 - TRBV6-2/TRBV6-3 CASSYSGGRNEQYF TGTGCCAGCAGTTACTCTGGGGGGCGAAACGAGCAGTACTTC
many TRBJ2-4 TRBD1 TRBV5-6 CASSSPGQGFLAAKNIQYF TGTGCCAGCAGCTCCCCGGGACAGGGTTTTCTTGCGGCCAAAAACATTCAGTACTTC
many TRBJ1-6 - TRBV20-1 CSARGERPSYNSPLHF TGCAGTGCTAGAGGGGAGAGGCCGTCCTATAATTCACCCCTCCACTTT
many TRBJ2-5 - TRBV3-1 CASSQEDQSWTQYF TGTGCCAGCAGCCAAGAAGACCAGTCTTGGACCCAGTACTTC
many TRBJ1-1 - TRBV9 CASSVVFPEAFF TGTGCCAGCAGCGTAGTTTTCCCTGAAGCTTTCTTT